This section outlines one TCR beta chain sequence together with its context. The sample originates from a study of T cells expressing NK-cell markers. About the research overall: Seven donors tested HCMV-seropositive and one tested seronegative among the eight sequenced.

The cDNA for TCR beta came from 5'RACE template switching with UMIs. TCRdb reprocessed the 5' RACE reads, with one entry per CDR3 protein and no DNA. This sample's clone table lists 400,000 to 550,000 distinct CDR3 sequences. This clonotype originated in a woman aged 18-70 years in good health. Sequences were obtained from blood T cells: a sorted CD56 or NKG2C T cell subset, CD4+ or CD8+ T cells, or bulk PBMC T cells (not recorded which).

The CDR3 sequence: CASDDKRGWPTDTQYF. This chain joins TRBV14 and TRBJ2-3; without DNA, the TCRdb call of TRBD2 cannot be checked. This CDR3 is 16 amino acids long. Germline CDR1 is SGHDN and CDR2 is FVKESK.